This T cell receptor (beta chain) was sequenced for a study of spatial heterogeneity in lung cancer. The wider study: Sequencing was performed on follow-up PBMC samples when available, collected at a median of about two years after resection. Sequences of the beta chain were consistently detected in greater numbers than alpha-chain sequences.

The study's findings and limits: Resection saw ubiquitous expanded tumor TCRs appear in blood more than follow-up did.

Time point specified: blood at routine non-recurrence follow-up after resection. Researchers sequenced whole RNA taken from tumor, nontumor lung or frozen PBMC without sorting. By its share, this clonotype is medium-sized. The antigen is not known. From the 5' RACE reads, TCRdb called clonotypes with MiXCR, one entry per CDR3 protein. The sample contains some 30,000 distinct CDR3 sequences, approximately 5.1% of which appear only once. The germline V and J ends were trimmed by 2 bases and 2 bases, with 0 bases remaining between them. This CDR3 region has 11 residues. Germline V gene sequence: CDR1 SGHTA, CDR2 FQGNSA.

The clonotype originates from a female donor with early-stage non-small cell lung cancer. The source material was PBMCs, sampled at follow-up. This chain uses TRBV7-2 with TRBJ2-5, with unresolved D. DNA for the CDR3: TGTGCCAGCAGCTTACAAGAGACCCAGTACTTC. Its translation is CASSLQETQYF.